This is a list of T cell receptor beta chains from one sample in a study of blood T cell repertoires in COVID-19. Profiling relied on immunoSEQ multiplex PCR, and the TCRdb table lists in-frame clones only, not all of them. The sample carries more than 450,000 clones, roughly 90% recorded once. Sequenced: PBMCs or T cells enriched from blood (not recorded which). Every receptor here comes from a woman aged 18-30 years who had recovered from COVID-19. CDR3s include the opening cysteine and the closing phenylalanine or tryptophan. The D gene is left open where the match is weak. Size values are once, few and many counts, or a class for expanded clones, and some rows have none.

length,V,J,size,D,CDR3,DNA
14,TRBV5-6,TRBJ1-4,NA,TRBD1,CASSWGTGGEKLFF,TGTGCCAGCAGCTGGGGGACAGGCGGCGAAAAACTGTTTTTT
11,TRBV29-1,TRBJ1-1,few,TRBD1,CSAETGYQAFF,TGCAGCGCCGAGACAGGGTATCAAGCTTTCTTT
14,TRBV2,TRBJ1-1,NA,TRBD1,CASSVRPGGTEAFF,TGTGCCAGCAGTGTCCGACCAGGGGGCACTGAAGCTTTCTTT
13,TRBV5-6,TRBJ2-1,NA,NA,CASSPGTPNEQFF,TGTGCCAGCAGCCCCGGGACACCCAATGAGCAGTTCTTC
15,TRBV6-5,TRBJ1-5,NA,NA,CASETGTPSNQPQHF,TGTGCCAGTGAAACCGGGACACCTAGCAATCAGCCCCAGCATTTT
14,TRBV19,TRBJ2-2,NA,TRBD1,CASGDRVNTGELFF,TGTGCCAGTGGCGACAGGGTTAACACCGGGGAGCTGTTTTTT
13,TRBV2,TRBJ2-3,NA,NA,CASSAEALDTQYF,TGTGCCAGCAGTGCCGAGGCGCTAGATACGCAGTATTTT
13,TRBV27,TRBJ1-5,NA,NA,CHFGQVYLRPQHF,TGCCATTTCGGTCAGGTGTACTTAAGGCCCCAGCATTTT
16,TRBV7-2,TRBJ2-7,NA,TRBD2,CASSLASGASSYEQYF,TGTGCCAGCAGCTTAGCTAGCGGGGCCAGCTCCTACGAGCAGTACTTC
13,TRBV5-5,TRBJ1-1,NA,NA,CASSLPVNTEAFF,TGTGCCAGCAGCTTGCCGGTTAACACTGAAGCTTTCTTT
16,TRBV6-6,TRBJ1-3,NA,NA,CASSSPPGRAGNTIYF,TGTGCCAGCAGTTCACCCCCTGGCAGGGCTGGAAACACCATATATTTT
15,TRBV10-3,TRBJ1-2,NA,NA,CAISDPGELDIGYTF,TGTGCCATCAGTGACCCAGGGGAATTAGATATAGGCTACACCTTC
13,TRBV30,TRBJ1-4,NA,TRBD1,CAWGQGFNEKLFF,TGTGCCTGGGGACAGGGGTTTAATGAAAAACTGTTTTTT
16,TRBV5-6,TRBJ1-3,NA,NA,CASSLLGGFGSDTIYF,TGTGCCAGCAGCTTGCTGGGAGGGTTCGGGTCGGACACCATATATTTT